This T cell receptor beta chain came from a study of blood T cell repertoires in COVID-19. Study-level background: T cells, B-cell-depleted T cells, or PBMCs provided the cDNA or gDNA that served as material.

Original analysis: Amplification with reference gene primers provided the estimates of nucleated cell counts. Using immunoSEQ multiplex PCR, the repertoire was profiled, and TCRdb retains in-frame clones only, with some absent. D and trimming come from the DNA, and the V and J calls and clone size come from that table. The sample consists of fewer than 300,000 clones, around 85% of them appearing once. Germline loops: CDR1 LNHDA, CDR2 SQIVND (reference sequence). V was cut by 6 bases and J by 8 bases, with 16 bases left in between. This CDR3 has 14 amino acids. This chain joins TRBV19 and TRBJ1-4; D not resolved. Sequenced input: peripheral blood. This TCR was sampled from a man aged 50 or older with active or convalescent COVID-19. CDR3 amino acids: CASRGAGRIEKLFF. The CDR3 bases are TGTGCCAGTAGAGGAGCGGGTAGGATCGAAAAACTGTTTTTT.